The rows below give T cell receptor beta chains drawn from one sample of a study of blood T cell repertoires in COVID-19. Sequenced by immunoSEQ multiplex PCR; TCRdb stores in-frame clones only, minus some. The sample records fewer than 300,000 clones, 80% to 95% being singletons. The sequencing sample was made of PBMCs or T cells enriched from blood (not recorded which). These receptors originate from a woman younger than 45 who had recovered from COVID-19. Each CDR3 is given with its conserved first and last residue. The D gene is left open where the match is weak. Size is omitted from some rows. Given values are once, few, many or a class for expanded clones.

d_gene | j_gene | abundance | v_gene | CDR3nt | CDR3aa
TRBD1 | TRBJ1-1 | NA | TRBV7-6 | TGTGCCAGCAGCTTCAGCCTCCGGGACAGGGAAGATACTAGGGCTGAAGCTTTCTTT | CASSFSLRDREDTRAEAFF
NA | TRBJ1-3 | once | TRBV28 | TGTGCCAGCAGAATGCGGCAGGGGAGCTCTGGAAACACCATATATTTT | CASRMRQGSSGNTIYF
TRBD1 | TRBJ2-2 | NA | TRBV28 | TGTGCCAGCAGTTTGACAGGGGGGACCGGGGAGCTGTTTTTT | CASSLTGGTGELFF
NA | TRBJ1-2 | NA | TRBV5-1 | TGCGCCAGCAGCCGACCCGGGTCGGGTGGCTACACCTTC | CASSRPGSGGYTF
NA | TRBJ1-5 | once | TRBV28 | TGTGCCAGCAGGACTACGTACCCAGGGGAGCCCCAGCATTTT | CASRTTYPGEPQHF
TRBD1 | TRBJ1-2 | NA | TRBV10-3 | TGTGCCACCCAGGGACAGGCCTATGGCTACACCTTC | CATQGQAYGYTF
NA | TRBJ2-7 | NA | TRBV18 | TGTGCCAGCTCACCCCGCGGGGCCCCCTACGAGCAGTACTTC | CASSPRGAPYEQYF
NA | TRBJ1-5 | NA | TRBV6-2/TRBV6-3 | TGTGCCAGCAGTTATTCCAGTAAAGATCAGCCCCAGCATTTT | CASSYSSKDQPQHF
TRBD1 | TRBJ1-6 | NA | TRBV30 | TGTGCCTGGAGTGAAGGACAGGGGGCCTCCTATAATTCACCCCTCCACTTT | CAWSEGQGASYNSPLHF
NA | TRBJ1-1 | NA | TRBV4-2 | TGTGCCAGCAGGGAGGTAGTTCAAATGAACACTGAAGCTTTCTTT | CASREVVQMNTEAFF
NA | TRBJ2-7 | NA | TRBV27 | TGTGCCAGCTTCCCCGGGACAGGGTGGGCTAGCGGGAGTGAGGAGCAGTACTTC | CASFPGTGWASGSEEQYF
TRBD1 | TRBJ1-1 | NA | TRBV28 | TGTGCCAGCAGCAAAAATAACAGGGGGGAGAACACTGAAGCTTTCTTT | CASSKNNRGENTEAFF
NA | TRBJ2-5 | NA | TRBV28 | TGTGCCAGCAGTCTCGCCGGTACAGGAGTAGAGACCCAGTACTTC | CASSLAGTGVETQYF